The 29 T cell receptor beta chains below were found in one sample sequenced in a study of T cells in Graves' hyperthyroidism and ophthalmopathy. Authors of the study amplified TCR beta CDR3 regions from RNA transcripts. The primer set for the first-round RT-PCR of the TCR CDR3 was HTBI. Each CDR3 protein is one row after TCRdb ran MiXCR on the multiplex PCR reads. The sample yields 500,000 or so distinct CDR3 sequences, 16% seen once. Sequences were obtained from blood. The receptors here all came from a woman aged 30 to 39 with Graves' ophthalmopathy.

CDR3 sequence (DNA): TGTGCCAGTAGTATCGGGGGATCTTTTAGCACAGATACGCAGTATTTT. Its protein is CASSIGGSFSTDTQYF. This chain links TRBV19 with TRBJ2-3, with TRBD2 as a possible D gene (6 bases). CDR3 length: 16 amino acids. Germline assignment: CDR1 LNHDA and CDR2 SQIVND (reference sequence). Trimming removed 3 bases from V and 0 bases from J, with 13 bases in between.

J is TRBJ2-3 and V is TRBV20-1; D is unresolved. This CDR3 has 13 amino acids. V lost 6 bases to trimming and J lost 4 bases, with 14 bases between them. The germline V gene has CDR1 DFQATT and CDR2 SNEGSKA (reference sequence). Here the CDR3 reads CSAKASFSDTQYF. The CDR3 bases are TGCAGTGCAAAAGCGAGTTTTTCAGATACGCAGTATTTT.

The V call is TRBV4-1, the J call TRBJ2-1; TRBD2 matches at 16 bases. The CDR3 loop spans 17 amino acids. The V segment lost 0 bases and the J segment 8 bases; nucleotides outside the gene matches: 4. Looked up from germline, CDR1 is MGHRA and CDR2 is YSYEKL. CDR3 loop: CASSQEGLAGGDDEQFF. The CDR3 region has the DNA TGCGCCAGCAGCCAAGAGGGACTAGCGGGAGGGGACGATGAGCAGTTCTTC.

This clonotype was detected only a few times. This sequence joins TRBV6-2 or TRBV6-3 and TRBJ2-1, with TRBD2 matching over 14 bases. This CDR3 has 17 amino acids. CDR1 is MNHEY and CDR2 is SVGEGT in the germline V gene. V was clipped by 5 bases and J by 10 bases; unmatched bases: 13. CDR3 region: CASSRITGTSGSTEQFF. The CDR3 DNA reads as TGTGCCAGCAGTCGGATCACCGGGACTAGCGGGAGTACCGAGCAGTTCTTC.

The table lists this clonotype with many counts. The genes are TRBV28 and TRBJ1-1; possibly TRBD1 for D (6 bases). This CDR3 is 15 amino acids long. Germline V gives CDR1 MDHEN, CDR2 SYDVKM. Trimming removed 7 bases at V and 1 base at J, with 16 bases between. Written as DNA, the CDR3 is TGTGCCAGCAAAGAGACAGGACGAGCGAACACTGAAGCTTTCTTT. It translates to CASKETGRANTEAFF.

This clonotype was picked up a small number of times. The chain uses TRBV30 and TRBJ2-4; perhaps TRBD2 as D (6 bases). Deletions cut 4 bases from V and 3 bases from J, with 31 bases between. This CDR3 spans 20 amino acids. CDR1 is GTSNPN, CDR2 SVGIG, per germline (reference sequence). CDR3 coding DNA: TGTGCCTGGATTCGGCGCGGGGACTCCTGTCGAATACGAATCAAAAACATTCAGTACTTC. Translated: CAWIRRGDSCRIRIKNIQYF.

This clonotype was observed a handful of times. V and J are TRBV27 and TRBJ2-3; perhaps D is TRBD1 or TRBD2 (5 bases each). The CDR3 sequence is 16 residues long. Trimming left V 3 bases short and J 6 bases short, with 19 bases between. Germline V gives CDR1 MNHEY, CDR2 SMNVEV (reference sequence). For the CDR3, the DNA is TGTGCCAGCAGTTTCGGGACGGACCTGCCCTGGGATACGCAGTATTTT. Protein sequence: CASSFGTDLPWDTQYF.

This clonotype was counted many times. V gene TRBV5-5 combines with J gene TRBJ2-3, with a weak D call TRBD1 (5 bases). V lost 2 bases and J 4 bases, leaving 11 bases between the germline ends. This CDR3 contains 14 residues. Germline lookup yields CDR1 SGHKS and CDR2 YYEKEE (reference sequence). CDR3 amino acids: CASSFRVSADTQYF. Here the CDR3 DNA reads TGTGCCAGCAGCTTCAGGGTCAGCGCAGATACGCAGTATTTT.

The sample holds a few counts of this clonotype. This sequence joins TRBV7-6 and TRBJ2-7; 9 bases are shared with TRBD2. In germline, CDR1 is SGHVS, CDR2 FNYEAQ. Trimming cost V 1 base and J 2 bases; bases outside gene matches: 9. The CDR3 is made up of 17 amino acids. Written as DNA, the CDR3 is TGTGCCAGCAGCTTAGGGGGAAGTAGCGGGAGAGCCTACGAGCAGTACTTC. Translation gives CASSLGGSSGRAYEQYF.

V and J are TRBV29-1 and TRBJ1-2, with 7 bases aligning to TRBD1. V lost 5 bases to trimming and J lost 0 bases; unmatched junction nucleotides: 9. Germline CDR1 and CDR2: SQVTM and ANQGSEA. The CDR3 runs 15 residues. CDR3 protein: CSVSVDRPTNYGYTF. CDR3 bases: TGCAGCGTTTCCGTGGACAGGCCAACTAACTATGGCTACACCTTC.

The rearrangement joins TRBV4-3 to TRBJ1-3, with 9 bases identical to TRBD1. The germline V gene has CDR1 LGHNA and CDR2 YSLEER. Trimming removed 2 bases from V and 8 bases from J; junction bases left unmatched: 10. This CDR3 has 16 amino acids. Written as DNA, the CDR3 is TGCGCCAGCAGCCAATGGGGACAGGGCCTCGGGGACACCATATATTTT. The encoded protein is CASSQWGQGLGDTIYF.

This clonotype was found a few times. The J gene is TRBJ2-2, the V gene TRBV16; D is unresolved. Germline-derived CDR1 and CDR2 are KGHSY and FQNENV. CDR3 length: 16 residues. V dropped 3 bases and J dropped 4 bases, with 15 bases sitting between them. CDR3 bases: TGTGCCAGCAGCCAGCCTTTTTTGCAGCCCACCGGGGAGCTGTTTTTT. This translates into CASSQPFLQPTGELFF.

This clonotype was seen a few times. V gene TRBV28 combines with J gene TRBJ2-5, with TRBD2 matching over 8 bases. The CDR3 loop spans 17 amino acids. Per the germline V gene, CDR1 is MDHEN and CDR2 is SYDVKM. J gave up 2 bases and V 4 bases, and 12 bases lay outside the gene matches. CDR3 residues: CASSSQGLAGSQETQYF. For the CDR3, the DNA is TGTGCCAGCAGTTCCCAGGGTTTAGCGGGATCTCAAGAGACCCAGTACTTC.

The chain uses TRBV20-1 and TRBJ2-4; D may be TRBD1 or TRBD2 (5 bases each). CDR3 length equals 13 residues. Germline lookup yields CDR1 DFQATT and CDR2 SNEGSKA (reference sequence). The germline V and J ends were trimmed by 5 bases and 6 bases, with 14 bases remaining between them. CDR3 loop: CSAHTGRGNIQYF. The CDR3 bases are TGCAGTGCTCATACAGGTCGGGGAAACATTCAGTACTTC.

This clonotype was seen only a few times. At one of its ends the junction is not consistent with the germline gene, which may arise from a read error. The genes are TRBV28 and TRBJ2-7, with D hard to call. In germline, CDR1 is MDHEN, CDR2 SYDVKM. This CDR3 is 14 amino acids long. The CDR3 here is CAGSPLLMVREQYF. CDR3 nucleotides: TGTGCCGGCAGTCCCCTCCTTATGGTTAGGGAGCAGTACTTC. The full variable domain, its missing parts supplied by reference TRBV28 and TRBJ2-7, is DVKVTQSSRYLVKRTGEKVFLECVQDMDHENMFWYRQDPGLGLRLIYFSYDVKMKEKGDIPEGYSVSREKKERFSLILESASTNQTSMYLCAGSPLLMVREQYFGPGTRLTVT.

This clonotype was found many times. The J gene is TRBJ2-3, the V gene TRBV5-1; TRBD2 might be the D (6 bases). The CDR3 spans 11 residues. CDR1 SGHRS and CDR2 YFSETQ come from the germline V gene. Trimming pared 6 bases from V and 8 bases from J, leaving 10 bases between. CDR3 amino acids: CASTGGATQYF. DNA of the CDR3: TGCGCCAGCACAGGAGGGGCTACGCAGTATTTT.

This clonotype turned up a few times. The chain uses TRBV11-2 and TRBJ2-7, with D tentatively TRBD1 (5 bases). Germline V CDR1 and CDR2: SGHAT, FQNNGV. Trimming removed 5 bases from V and 2 bases from J, with 10 bases in between. The CDR3 is 13 amino acids. CDR3 amino acids: CASSNLDTYEQYF. The CDR3 DNA follows: TGTGCCAGCAGCAACCTGGACACCTACGAGCAGTACTTC.

This clonotype was found many times. The V and J genes are TRBV4-3 and TRBJ2-1; 7 nucleotides align to TRBD1. Germline CDR1 and CDR2: LGHNA and YSLEER. J lost 3 bases, V lost 4 bases, and 6 bases had no gene match. There are 15 residues in the CDR3. In DNA form, the CDR3 reads TGCGCCAGCAGCCCCCGACAGGGTAGCTACAATGAGCAGTTCTTC. Its translation is CASSPRQGSYNEQFF.

At least ten counts were recorded for this clonotype. Here the CDR3 reads CASSSYKLLGNEQFF. The CDR3 DNA reads TGTGCCAGCAGCTCATACAAGCTACTCGGCAATGAGCAGTTCTTC. The chain uses TRBV14 and TRBJ2-1; D gene uncertain. V was shortened by 5 bases and J by 6 bases, with 17 bases between the two germline ends. This CDR3 comprises 15 residues. CDR1 and CDR2 from the germline V gene are SGHDN and FVKESK.

Many counts were recorded for this clonotype. V usage is TRBV2 and J usage is TRBJ2-2; D call uncertain. Trimming stripped 6 bases from V and 2 bases from J, with 10 bases between. Germline CDR1 is SNHLY and CDR2 is FYNNEI. The CDR3 contains 14 residues. Here the CDR3 DNA reads TGTGCCAGCAGGGGCTTTATCAACACCGGGGAGCTGTTTTTT. It translates to CASRGFINTGELFF. The whole variable domain, filled in from reference TRBV2 and TRBJ2-2, reads EPEVTQTPSHQVTQMGQEVILRCVPISNHLYFYWYRQILGQKVEFLVSFYNNEISEKSEIFDDQFSVERPDGSNFTLKIRSTKLEDSAMYFCASRGFINTGELFFGEGSRLTVL.

Comment on this clonotype: Its ends do not fully match the called genes, so a read error is possible. This chain connects TRBV6-5 to TRBJ2-2; weak D call: TRBD2 (5 bases). Germline V gene sequence: CDR1 MNHEY, CDR2 SVGAGI. This CDR3 spans 12 amino acids. The CDR3, as DNA: TGTGCCAGCAGTTACTCAGACGGGGAACTGTTTTTT. It is translated as CASSYSDGELFF.

This clonotype has only a few counts. This sequence joins TRBV20-1 and TRBJ2-1; TRBD2 is a possible D gene (6 bases). The CDR3 is 15 residues long. Trimming pared 0 bases from V and 7 bases from J, leaving 16 bases between. Germline-derived CDR1 and CDR2 are DFQATT and SNEGSKA (reference sequence). The CDR3 region has the DNA TGCAGTGCTAGAGACGGGGGAGCGGGTACTAATGAGCAGTTCTTC. Its translation is CSARDGGAGTNEQFF.

This clonotype has at least ten counts. The chain combines TRBV11-3 with TRBJ2-1; weak D call: TRBD2 (6 bases). Looked up from germline, CDR1 is SGHNT and CDR2 is YENEEA. This CDR3 is built from 16 residues. V lost 5 bases and J lost 0, with 14 bases in between. For the CDR3, the DNA is TGTGCCAGCAGCCCGAGAGCGGGTATCTCCTACAATGAGCAGTTCTTC. This codes for CASSPRAGISYNEQFF.

This clonotype was seen many times. This chain joins TRBV20-1 and TRBJ2-5; 8 bases are shared with TRBD2. The V and J ends lost 4 bases and 5 bases, in that order; junction bases with no gene match: 12. Germline-derived CDR1 and CDR2 are DFQATT and SNEGSKA (reference sequence). The CDR3 is 15 amino acids. CDR3 loop: CSAKTGTRSMETQYF. The CDR3 region has the DNA TGCAGTGCTAAGACCGGGACTAGGTCGATGGAGACCCAGTACTTC.

The rearrangement joins TRBV6-1 to TRBJ2-3, with D unresolved. Per germline, CDR1 MNHNS and CDR2 SASEGT. This CDR3 has 13 residues. Trimming removed 3 bases at V and 5 bases at J, with 9 bases between. CDR3 sequence reads: CASSDTGGDTQYF. The CDR3 DNA is TGTGCCAGCAGTGACACCGGTGGAGATACGCAGTATTTT.

In its sample, this clonotype was seen many times. This chain connects TRBV20-1 to TRBJ2-1; TRBD2 agrees at 8 bases. The length of the CDR3 is 15 residues. V was pared by 0 bases and J by 3 bases, with 4 bases of the junction left unmatched. The germline V gene has CDR1 DFQATT and CDR2 SNEGSKA (reference sequence). The CDR3 DNA follows: TGCAGTGCTAGAGATCGGGGGGGGGGCTACAATGAGCAGTTCTTC. Residues: CSARDRGGGYNEQFF.

This clonotype was recorded at least ten times. The chain employs TRBV6-1 and TRBJ1-2; weak D call: TRBD1 (5 bases). CDR1 is MNHNS, CDR2 SASEGT, per germline. The CDR3 runs 13 residues. Trimming pared 5 bases from V and 4 bases from J, leaving 11 bases between. Here the CDR3 reads CASSRDSGYGYTF. CDR3 nucleotides: TGTGCCAGCAGTAGAGACAGCGGCTATGGCTACACCTTC.

The V and J genes are TRBV29-1 and TRBJ2-1; the match to TRBD2 covers 8 bases. V dropped 4 bases and J dropped 8; count of bases not matched to a gene: 13. The CDR3 consists of 15 residues. Germline CDR1 is SQVTM and CDR2 is ANQGSEA. The CDR3 is CSVVPDERERHEQFF. CDR3 nucleotide sequence: TGCAGCGTTGTACCGGACGAGCGGGAGAGGCATGAGCAGTTCTTC.

This clonotype was detected many times. The chain joins TRBV5-1 to TRBJ1-1; D remains ambiguous. The CDR3 is 15 residues long. Between the trimmed V and J ends, which lost 1 base and 0 bases, there was a span of 10 bases. The germline V gene encodes CDR1 SGHRS and CDR2 YFSETQ. CDR3 DNA: TGCGCCAGCAGCTTGATTGCCGGAGTGAACACTGAAGCTTTCTTT. Translating it yields CASSLIAGVNTEAFF.